This passage covers 6 T cell receptor beta chains from one sample sequenced in a study of T cell changes during pregnancy in multiple sclerosis. Sequenced by immunoSEQ multiplex PCR; TCRdb stores in-frame clones only, minus some. Altogether about 44,000 clones are present, approximately 91% being singletons, with the ten largest covering roughly 0.58%. Sample: CD4+ T cells from peripheral blood mononuclear cells, taken in the first trimester of pregnancy. Source of these receptors: a female donor with multiple sclerosis, enrolled in a pregnancy study.

The V call is TRBV28, the J call TRBJ2-1, with TRBD1 identical over 7 bases. The length of the CDR3 is 13 residues. Per the germline V gene, CDR1 is MDHEN and CDR2 is SYDVKM. J gave up 10 bases and V 5 bases, and 8 bases lay outside the gene matches. CDR3: CASSGTAKGEQFF. CDR3 in DNA: TGTGCCAGCAGTGGGACAGCCAAGGGAGAGCAGTTCTTC.

The chain couples TRBV4-1 to TRBJ1-1, with D uncertain. Trimming cost V 0 bases and J 5 bases, with 7 bases left between them. Germline-derived CDR1 and CDR2 are MGHRA and YSYEKL. The CDR3 runs to 13 residues. The CDR3 loop reads CASSQEWATEAFF. The CDR3 bases are TGCGCCAGCAGCCAAGAATGGGCGACTGAAGCTTTCTTT.

The genes are TRBV27 and TRBJ2-7; a possible D gene is TRBD2 (5 bases). Trimming pared 2 bases from V and 4 bases from J, leaving 9 bases between. The CDR3 has 13 residues. Germline assignment: CDR1 MNHEY and CDR2 SMNVEV (reference sequence). CDR3 nucleotides: TGTGCCAGCAGTTTAGTTCGGGATTACGAGCAGTACTTC. Its protein is CASSLVRDYEQYF.

The chain is built from TRBV2 and TRBJ1-5; 9 bases agree with TRBD1. V lost 6 bases, J lost 3 bases, and 6 bases stayed unmatched. This CDR3 spans 15 amino acids. Per the germline V gene, CDR1 is SNHLY and CDR2 is FYNNEI. In DNA form, the CDR3 reads TGTGCCAGCAGAAGACAGGGGGGAGACAATCAGCCCCAGCATTTT. This sequence encodes CASRRQGGDNQPQHF.

The chain couples TRBV28 to TRBJ1-3, with TRBD1 matching 7 bases. CDR1 and CDR2 from the germline V gene are MDHEN and SYDVKM. The CDR3 runs 13 residues. J was trimmed by 7 bases and V by 5 bases; bases with no gene match: 5. The CDR3 sequence is CASSLNRGNTIYF. CDR3 nucleotide sequence: TGTGCCAGCAGTCTAAACAGGGGCAACACCATATATTTT.

This sequence joins TRBV6-5 and TRBJ2-1; D is ambiguous. The germline V gene has CDR1 MNHEY and CDR2 SVGAGI. This CDR3 spans 13 amino acids. Between the trimmed V and J ends, which lost 4 bases and 2 bases, there was a span of 6 bases. The CDR3 spells CASSFRAYNEQFF. DNA for the CDR3: TGTGCCAGCAGTTTTCGTGCCTACAATGAGCAGTTCTTC.